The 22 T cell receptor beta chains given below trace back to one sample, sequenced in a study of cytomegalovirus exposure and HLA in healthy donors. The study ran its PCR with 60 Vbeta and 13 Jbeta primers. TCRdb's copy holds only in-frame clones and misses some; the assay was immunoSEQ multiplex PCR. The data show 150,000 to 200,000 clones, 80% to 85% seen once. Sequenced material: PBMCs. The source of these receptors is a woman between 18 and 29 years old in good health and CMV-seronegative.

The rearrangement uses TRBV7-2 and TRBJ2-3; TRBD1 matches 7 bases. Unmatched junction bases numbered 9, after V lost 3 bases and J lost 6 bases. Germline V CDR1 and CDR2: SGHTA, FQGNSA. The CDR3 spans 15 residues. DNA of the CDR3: TGTGCCAGCAGCTTTCCGACAGGGTTCTCGGATACGCAGTATTTT. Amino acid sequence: CASSFPTGFSDTQYF.

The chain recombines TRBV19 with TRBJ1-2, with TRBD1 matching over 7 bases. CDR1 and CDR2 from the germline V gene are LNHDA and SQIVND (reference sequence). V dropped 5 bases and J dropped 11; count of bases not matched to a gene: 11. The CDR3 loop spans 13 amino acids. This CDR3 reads CASSVTRTGEYTF. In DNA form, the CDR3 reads TGTGCCAGTAGTGTTACTCGGACAGGAGAATACACCTTC.

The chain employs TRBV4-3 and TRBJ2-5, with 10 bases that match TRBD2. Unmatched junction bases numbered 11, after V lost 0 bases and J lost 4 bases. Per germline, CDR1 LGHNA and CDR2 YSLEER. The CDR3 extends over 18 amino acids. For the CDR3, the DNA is TGCGCCAGCAGCCAAGAAGTCTGGCTAGCGGGAGAGGGAGAGACCCAGTACTTC. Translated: CASSQEVWLAGEGETQYF.

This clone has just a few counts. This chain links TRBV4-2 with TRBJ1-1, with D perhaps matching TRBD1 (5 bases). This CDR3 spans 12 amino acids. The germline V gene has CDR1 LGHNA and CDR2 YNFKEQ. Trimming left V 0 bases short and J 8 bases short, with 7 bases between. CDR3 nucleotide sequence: TGTGCCAGCAGCCAAGAGGGGGGGGAAGCTTTCTTT. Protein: CASSQEGGEAFF.

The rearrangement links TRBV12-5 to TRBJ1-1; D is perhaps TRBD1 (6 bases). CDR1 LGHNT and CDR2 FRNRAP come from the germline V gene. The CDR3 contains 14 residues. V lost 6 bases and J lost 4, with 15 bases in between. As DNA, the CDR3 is TGTGCTAGTGGCCCACAGGGCGGCGGCACTGAAGCTTTCTTT. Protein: CASGPQGGGTEAFF.

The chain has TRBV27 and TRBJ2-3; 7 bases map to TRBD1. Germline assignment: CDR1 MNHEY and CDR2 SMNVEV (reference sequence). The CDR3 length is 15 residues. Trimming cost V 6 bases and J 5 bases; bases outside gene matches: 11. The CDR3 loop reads CASRGTAFGVDTQYF. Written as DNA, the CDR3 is TGTGCCAGCAGGGGGACAGCCTTCGGGGTAGATACGCAGTATTTT.

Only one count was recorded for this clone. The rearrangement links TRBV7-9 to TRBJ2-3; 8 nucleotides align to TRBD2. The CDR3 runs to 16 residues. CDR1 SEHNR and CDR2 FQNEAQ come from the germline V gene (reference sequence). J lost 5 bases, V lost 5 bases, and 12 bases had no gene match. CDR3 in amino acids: CASSARSGIRGDTQYF. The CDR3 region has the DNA TGTGCCAGCAGCGCCCGTAGCGGGATAAGGGGAGATACGCAGTATTTT.

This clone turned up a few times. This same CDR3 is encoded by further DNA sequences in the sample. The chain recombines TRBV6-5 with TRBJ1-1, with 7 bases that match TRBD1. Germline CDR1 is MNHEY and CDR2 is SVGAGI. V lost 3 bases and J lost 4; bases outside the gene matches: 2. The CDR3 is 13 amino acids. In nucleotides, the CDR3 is TGTGCCAGCAGTTATTCAGGGGGCACTGAAGCTTTCTTT. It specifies CASSYSGGTEAFF.

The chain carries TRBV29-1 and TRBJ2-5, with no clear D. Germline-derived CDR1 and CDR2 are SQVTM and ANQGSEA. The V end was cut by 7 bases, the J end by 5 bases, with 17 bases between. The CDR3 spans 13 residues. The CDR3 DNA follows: TGCAGCGGGGCCCGACGTTTTGGCGAGACCCAGTACTTC. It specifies CSGARRFGETQYF.

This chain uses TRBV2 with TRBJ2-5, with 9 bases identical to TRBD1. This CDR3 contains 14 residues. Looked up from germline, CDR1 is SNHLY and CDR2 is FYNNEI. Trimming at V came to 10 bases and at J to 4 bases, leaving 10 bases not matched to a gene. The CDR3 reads CATSPDRGIETQYF. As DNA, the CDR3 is TGTGCCACCTCTCCCGACAGGGGGATAGAGACCCAGTACTTC.

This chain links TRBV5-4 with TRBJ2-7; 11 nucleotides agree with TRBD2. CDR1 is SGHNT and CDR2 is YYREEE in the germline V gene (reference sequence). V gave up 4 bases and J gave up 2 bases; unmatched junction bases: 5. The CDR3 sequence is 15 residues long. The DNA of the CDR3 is TGTGCCAGCAGCATCGGGACTAGCGGCACCTACGAGCAGTACTTC. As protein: CASSIGTSGTYEQYF. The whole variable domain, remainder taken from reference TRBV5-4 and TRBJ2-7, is ETGVTQSPTHLIKTRGQQVTLRCSSQSGHNTVSWYQQALGQGPQFIFQYYREEENGRGNFPPRFSGLQFPNYSSELNVNALELDDSALYLCASSIGTSGTYEQYFGPGTRLTVT.

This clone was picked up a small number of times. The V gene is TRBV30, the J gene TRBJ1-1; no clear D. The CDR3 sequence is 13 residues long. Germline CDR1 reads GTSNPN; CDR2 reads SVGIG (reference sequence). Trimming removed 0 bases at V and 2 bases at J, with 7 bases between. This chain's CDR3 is CAWSVLVNTEAFF. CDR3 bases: TGTGCCTGGAGTGTACTGGTTAACACTGAAGCTTTCTTT.

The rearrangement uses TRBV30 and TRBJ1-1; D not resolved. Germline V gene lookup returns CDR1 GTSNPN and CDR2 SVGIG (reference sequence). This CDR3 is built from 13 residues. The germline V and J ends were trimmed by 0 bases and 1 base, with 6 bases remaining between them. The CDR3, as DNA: TGTGCCTGGAGTGTAGTTAGGAACACTGAAGCTTTCTTT. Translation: CAWSVVRNTEAFF. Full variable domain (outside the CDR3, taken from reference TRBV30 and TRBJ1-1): SQTIHQWPATLVQPVGSPLSLECTVEGTSNPNLYWYRQAAGRGLQLLFYSVGIGQISSEVPQNLSASRPQDRQFILSSKKLLLSDSGFYLCAWSVVRNTEAFFGQGTRLTVV.

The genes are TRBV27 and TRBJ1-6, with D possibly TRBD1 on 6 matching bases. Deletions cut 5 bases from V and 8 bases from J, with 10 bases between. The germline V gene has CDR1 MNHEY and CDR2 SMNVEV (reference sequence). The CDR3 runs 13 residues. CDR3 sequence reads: CASSPSGDSPLHF. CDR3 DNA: TGTGCCAGCAGTCCCTCAGGGGATTCACCCCTCCACTTT.

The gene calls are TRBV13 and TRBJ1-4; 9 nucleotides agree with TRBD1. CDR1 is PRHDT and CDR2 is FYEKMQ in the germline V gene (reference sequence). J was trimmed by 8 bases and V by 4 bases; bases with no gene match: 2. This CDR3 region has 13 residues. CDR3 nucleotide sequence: TGTGCCAGCAGCTCCGGGACAGGGGAAAAACTGTTTTTT. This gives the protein CASSSGTGEKLFF.

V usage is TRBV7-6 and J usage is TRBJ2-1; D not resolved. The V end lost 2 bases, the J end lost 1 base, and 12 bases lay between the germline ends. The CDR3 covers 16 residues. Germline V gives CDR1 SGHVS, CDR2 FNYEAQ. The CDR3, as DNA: TGTGCCAGCAGCTTATACAGCCATGGATCCTACAATGAGCAGTTCTTC. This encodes CASSLYSHGSYNEQFF.

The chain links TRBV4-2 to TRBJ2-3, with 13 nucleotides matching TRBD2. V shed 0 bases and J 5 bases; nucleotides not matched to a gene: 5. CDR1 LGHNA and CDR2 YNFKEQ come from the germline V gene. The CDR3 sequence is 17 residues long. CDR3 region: CASSQEGTSGKGDTQYF. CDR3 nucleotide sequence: TGTGCCAGCAGCCAAGAGGGGACTAGCGGGAAAGGAGATACGCAGTATTTT.

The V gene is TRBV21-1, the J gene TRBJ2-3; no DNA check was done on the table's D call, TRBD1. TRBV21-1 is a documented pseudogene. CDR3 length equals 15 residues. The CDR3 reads CASSAHRGATDTQYF. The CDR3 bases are TGTGCCAGCAGCGCACACAGGGGAGCGACAGATACGCAGTATTTT.

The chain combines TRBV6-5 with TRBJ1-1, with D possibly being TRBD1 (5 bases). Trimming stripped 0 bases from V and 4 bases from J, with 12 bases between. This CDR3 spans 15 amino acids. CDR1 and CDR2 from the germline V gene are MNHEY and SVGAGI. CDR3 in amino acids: CASSYSRGGGTEAFF. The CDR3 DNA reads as TGTGCCAGCAGTTACTCGAGGGGCGGGGGCACTGAAGCTTTCTTT.

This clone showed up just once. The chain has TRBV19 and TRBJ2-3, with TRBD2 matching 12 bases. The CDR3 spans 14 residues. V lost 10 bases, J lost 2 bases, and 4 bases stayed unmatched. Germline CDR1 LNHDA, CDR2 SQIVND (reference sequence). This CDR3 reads CATRTSGVTDTQYF. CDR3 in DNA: TGTGCCACCCGGACTAGCGGGGTCACAGATACGCAGTATTTT. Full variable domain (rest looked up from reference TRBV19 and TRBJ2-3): DGGITQSPKYLFRKEGQNVTLSCEQNLNHDAMYWYRQDPGQGLRLIYYSQIVNDFQKGDIAEGYSVSREKKESFPLTVTSAQKNPTAFYLCATRTSGVTDTQYFGPGTRLTVL.

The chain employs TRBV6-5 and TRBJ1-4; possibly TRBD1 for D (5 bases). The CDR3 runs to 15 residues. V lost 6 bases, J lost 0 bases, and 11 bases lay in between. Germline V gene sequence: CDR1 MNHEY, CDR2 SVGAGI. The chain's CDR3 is CASRTGGATNEKLFF. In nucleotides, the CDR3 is TGTGCCAGCAGGACGGGGGGGGCAACTAATGAAAAACTGTTTTTT.

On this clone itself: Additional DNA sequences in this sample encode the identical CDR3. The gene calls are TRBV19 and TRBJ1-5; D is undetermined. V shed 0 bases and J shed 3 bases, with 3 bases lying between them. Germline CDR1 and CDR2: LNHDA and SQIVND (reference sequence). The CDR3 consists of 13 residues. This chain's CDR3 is CASSIDLNQPQHF. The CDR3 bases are TGTGCCAGTAGTATAGACCTCAATCAGCCCCAGCATTTT. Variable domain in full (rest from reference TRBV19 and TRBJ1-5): DGGITQSPKYLFRKEGQNVTLSCEQNLNHDAMYWYRQDPGQGLRLIYYSQIVNDFQKGDIAEGYSVSREKKESFPLTVTSAQKNPTAFYLCASSIDLNQPQHFGDGTRLSIL.